This TCR beta chain was recovered during a study of breast tumors, draining lymph nodes, adjacent tissues. This clonotype came up many times. From the multiplex PCR reads, TCRdb called clonotypes with MiXCR, one entry per CDR3 protein. There are about 140,000 distinct CDR3 sequences in the sample; about 31% occur only once, and about 2.5% lies in the top ten. Axillary draining lymph nodes of breast cancer patients supplied the node samples. Trimming removed 3 bases from V and 0 bases from J, with 10 bases in between. Germline lookup yields CDR1 ENHRY and CDR2 SYGVKD. The CDR3 is made up of 15 amino acids.

This TCR came from a female donor with breast cancer. Some clones in this sample may be carry-over from other donors' samples. The sequencing sample was made of axillary lymph node tissue. The rearrangement uses TRBV10-3 and TRBJ2-3; the D is unclear. This CDR3 reads CAISDTTLSTDTQYF. As DNA, the CDR3 is TGTGCCATCAGTGATACTACCTTGAGCACAGATACGCAGTATTTT.